The rows below give T cell receptor beta chains drawn from one sample of a study of tumor-infiltrating lymphocytes in primary liver carcinoma. In TCRdb, the multiplex PCR reads were re-called with MiXCR into one record per CDR3 protein. The table has approximately 310,000 distinct CDR3 sequences, 65% seen once. Source material: peripheral blood. These receptors came from a middle-aged man with primary liver carcinoma and hepatitis B virus infection. Both conserved end residues are part of each CDR3. A D gene is named only where the DNA matches it firmly. The size field is filled for only some rows; it gives once, few, many or a size class.

>NA|TRBV14|NA|TRBJ2-2
TGTACCAGCAGCCAATCGAGTGGCACCGGGGAGCTGTTTTTT
CTSSQSSGTGELFF
>NA|TRBV28|NA|TRBJ2-1
TGTGGCAGCAGACAAGAACGCTCCTACAATGAGCAGTTCTTC
CGSRQERSYNEQFF
>NA|TRBV12-2|NA|TRBJ1-5
TGTGCAAGTCGTTACGGACAGGGAGAGAATCAGCCCCAGCATTTT
CASRYGQGENQPQHF
>NA|TRBV11-2|NA|TRBJ1-5
TGTGCCAGCAGATCAGACAGAAGCGATCAGCCCCAGCATTTT
CASRSDRSDQPQHF
>NA|TRBV11-2|NA|TRBJ2-7
TGTTCCAGCAGCGCGGGGACGGGGTACTACGAGCAGTATTTC
CSSSAGTGYYEQYF
>NA|TRBV11-2|NA|TRBJ2-3
TGTGCCGGCAGCTTACCCGGAGCAGATACGCAGTATTTT
CAGSLPGADTQYF
>NA|TRBV25-1|NA|TRBJ2-7
TGTGCCAGCAGTCCTCAGCGCCACGGCTACGAGCAGTACTTC
CASSPQRHGYEQYF
>NA|TRBV28|NA|TRBJ2-7
TGTGCCAGCAGTAACGCGATTACGTCCTACGAGCAGTACTTC
CASSNAITSYEQYF
>NA|TRBV6-5|many|TRBJ2-1
TGTGCGACCTTCCGGGACTTGCTTAACAATGAGCAGTTCTTC
CATFRDLLNNEQFF
>NA|TRBV10-3|NA|TRBJ2-2
TGTGCCATCAGTGGTCTTGCCATCGGGGTCGGGGAGCTGTTCTTT
CAISGLAIGVGELFF
>NA|TRBV4-3|NA|TRBJ2-5
TGTGCCAACAGCCTCGGACTGACGGTGGAGACCCAGTACTTC
CANSLGLTVETQYF
>NA|TRBV12-3/TRBV12-4|NA|TRBJ1-4
TGTGCCTGCAGTTCCCGGGAAAAACTGTTTTTT
CACSSREKLFF
>TRBD2|TRBV11-2|NA|TRBJ2-7
TGTACCAGCAGACTAATCCTAGCGGGAGGAGAGCAGCACTTC
CTSRLILAGGEQHF
>NA|TRBV11-2|NA|TRBJ2-5
TGTGCCAGAAGCTCCGGGTACCAAGAGACCCAATACTTC
CARSSGYQETQYF
>TRBD2|TRBV11-2|NA|TRBJ2-7
TGTGCCAGCAGCGCCGACAGCGGGGTCTACGAGCAGTACTTC
CASSADSGVYEQYF
>TRBD1|TRBV7-9|NA|TRBJ2-5
TGTGCCAGCAGCGACCGGCCCAGGGGGCAAGTTGAGACCCAGTACTTC
CASSDRPRGQVETQYF
>NA|TRBV7-9|once|TRBJ2-7
TGTGCCAGGAGCCCTCGACAGTATTCATACGAGCAGTACTTC
CARSPRQYSYEQYF
>NA|TRBV5-5|few|TRBJ2-3
TGTGCCAACAGTTTAGGAGACAAACACACAGATACGCAGTATTTT
CANSLGDKHTDTQYF
>TRBD1|TRBV5-6|NA|TRBJ1-5
TGTGCCAGCAGTAACCGGGACAGCCCCAATCAGCCCCAGCATTTT
CASSNRDSPNQPQHF
>TRBD2|TRBV5-1|few|TRBJ2-3
TGCGCCAGCAGCTTGGCTGGCGGGAGCGCAGATACGCAGTATTTT
CASSLAGGSADTQYF
>NA|TRBV6-5|NA|TRBJ1-5
TGTGTCAGCAGTCCACTGACGAGGCTAAACGAGGCCCAGCATTTT
CVSSPLTRLNEAQHF
>NA|TRBV11-2|many|TRBJ2-1
TGTGCCAGCAGCTTAGGGAGGGGGGGAACCTCCTACAATGAGCAGTTCTTC
CASSLGRGGTSYNEQFF
>NA|TRBV11-2|once|TRBJ2-7
TGTGCCAGCAGCGTAACCGACGGTGCCTACGAGCAGTACTTC
CASSVTDGAYEQYF
>NA|TRBV11-1|NA|TRBJ2-1
TGTGCCAGCAGCCAGAGGGTGTTCTCCTACAATGAGCAGTTCTTC
CASSQRVFSYNEQFF
>NA|TRBV6-5|NA|TRBJ2-6
TGTGCCAGCAGTGCCATACAGGTGCGATCCTCTGGGGCCAACGTCCTGACTTTC
CASSAIQVRSSGANVLTF
>TRBD2|TRBV10-3|many|TRBJ2-7
TGTGCCATAGGCGGTGGCGGGAGGAGAAAGGAGCAGTACTTC
CAIGGGGRRKEQYF
>NA|TRBV30|NA|TRBJ2-7
TGTGCCTGGAGTGGAGCCAGGGCCTACGAGCAGTACTTC
CAWSGARAYEQYF
>NA|TRBV7-9|NA|TRBJ2-3
TGTGCCAGCAGCCCCCCCAGCCTAGGGGTGCATACGCAGTATTTT
CASSPPSLGVHTQYF
>NA|TRBV11-3|many|TRBJ2-2
TGTGCCAGCAGCTTAGGGGGCGGGCAGAACACCGGGGAGCTGTTTTTT
CASSLGGGQNTGELFF
>NA|TRBV5-4|many|TRBJ2-6
TGTGCCAGCAGCTCTTCGCGGGCTGGGGCCAACGTCCTGACTTTC
CASSSSRAGANVLTF
>TRBD1|TRBV6-1|NA|TRBJ2-4
TGTGCCAGCAGTGAATCTATCGACAGGGACATTCAGTACTTC
CASSESIDRDIQYF
>NA|TRBV10-1|NA|TRBJ1-2
TGCGCCAGTCAGGGACATACTCCAGGGGCCTATGCCTACACCTTC
CASQGHTPGAYAYTF
>TRBD1|TRBV11-3|NA|TRBJ2-7
TGTGCCAGCAGCACTAGGGACAGCTCCTACAAGCAGTACTTC
CASSTRDSSYKQYF
>NA|TRBV2|NA|TRBJ2-1
TGTGCCAGCAGTTTGGCTCGGGAGCAGTTCTTC
CASSLAREQFF
>NA|TRBV6-1|many|TRBJ2-6
TGTGCCAGCAGTGAACGGGCCAACGTCCTGACTTTC
CASSERANVLTF
>NA|TRBV11-2|NA|TRBJ2-7
TGTGCCAGCAGCTTACTCACGGCGCTATGGGGGCTCGAGCAGTACTTC
CASSLLTALWGLEQYF
>NA|TRBV6-2/TRBV6-3|once|TRBJ2-7
TGTGACAGCACCACCTCGACAGGTACCTCCTACGAGCAGTACTTC
CDSTTSTGTSYEQYF
>NA|TRBV11-2|NA|TRBJ1-1
TGTGCCAGCAGCGTAGGGCTGGGGGTAGCTGAAGCTTTCTTT
CASSVGLGVAEAFF
>TRBD2|TRBV5-6|NA|TRBJ2-2
TGTACCAGCAGCCGCGCAGAGGCGGGAGTTATTACCGGGGAGCTGTTTTTT
CTSSRAEAGVITGELFF
>NA|TRBV24-1|few|TRBJ2-3
TGTGCCACCAGTGATGGGGGCTCAGATACGCAGTATTTT
CATSDGGSDTQYF
>NA|TRBV5-5|few|TRBJ2-5
TGTGCCAGCAGCTTGGCCTGGGGGCGCGGCGAGACCCAGTACTTC
CASSLAWGRGETQYF
>NA|TRBV4-1|NA|TRBJ2-7
TGCGCCAGCAGCCAAGATGAGACTGACATTTACGATCAGTACTTC
CASSQDETDIYDQYF
>NA|TRBV5-1|NA|TRBJ1-4
TGCGCCAGCGCCCTTCGCCGGGCAACTAATAAAAAACTGTTTTTT
CASALRRATNKKLFF
>NA|TRBV4-3|few|TRBJ2-3
TGCGCCAGTAGCCAAGATCCCCCCCAGATAGGACGCCGCACAGATACGGAGTATTTT
CASSQDPPQIGRRTDTEYF
>NA|TRBV6-5|NA|TRBJ1-5
TGTGCCAGCAGGCACAGGGAGTTTCCCAATCAGCCCCAGCATTTT
CASRHREFPNQPQHF
>NA|TRBV28|NA|TRBJ1-1
TGTGCCAGCAGTTTAGGTCGGGGGTTGAACACTGTAGCTTTCTTT
CASSLGRGLNTVAFF
>NA|TRBV11-1|NA|TRBJ2-3
TGTGCCAGCAGCTTAGAGTCGAGCGTCACGGATACGCAGTATTTT
CASSLESSVTDTQYF
>TRBD2|TRBV6-2/TRBV6-3|NA|TRBJ2-7
TGTGCCAGGAGTTACGGGAGCGGGAGAGCCCCCCACGAGCAGTACTTC
CARSYGSGRAPHEQYF
>NA|TRBV29-1|NA|TRBJ1-1
TGCAGCGTTGAGGGGGGATCTGAGGCTTTCTTT
CSVEGGSEAFF
>TRBD1|TRBV12-3/TRBV12-4|NA|TRBJ2-3
TGTGCCAGCAGTCCGGACAGGGTTAGCATGGATACGCAGTATTTT
CASSPDRVSMDTQYF
>TRBD1|TRBV6-6|many|TRBJ1-1
TGTGCCAGCAGTTTCGCCTCGACAGGGGGCACTGAAGCTTTCTTT
CASSFASTGGTEAFF
>NA|TRBV29-1|NA|TRBJ2-2
TGCAGCGCTCTTACTAACGGGGCAAACATCGGGGAGCTGTTTTTT
CSALTNGANIGELFF